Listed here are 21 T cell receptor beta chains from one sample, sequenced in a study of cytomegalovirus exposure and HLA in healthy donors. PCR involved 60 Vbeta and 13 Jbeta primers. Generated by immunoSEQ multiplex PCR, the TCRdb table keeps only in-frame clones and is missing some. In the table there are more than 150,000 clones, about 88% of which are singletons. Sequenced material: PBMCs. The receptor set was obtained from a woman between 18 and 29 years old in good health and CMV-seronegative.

In DNA, the CDR3 is TGTGCCAGCAGCTTAGGGGACAGGGGCTCCTACGAGCAGTACTTC. As protein: CASSLGDRGSYEQYF. This chain uses TRBV7-8 with TRBJ2-7; 10 nucleotides align to TRBD1. The CDR3 is 15 residues long. CDR1 and CDR2 (germline): SGHVS, FQNEAQ. Germline trimming cut 1 base from V and 0 bases from J; bases unmatched to any gene: 0.

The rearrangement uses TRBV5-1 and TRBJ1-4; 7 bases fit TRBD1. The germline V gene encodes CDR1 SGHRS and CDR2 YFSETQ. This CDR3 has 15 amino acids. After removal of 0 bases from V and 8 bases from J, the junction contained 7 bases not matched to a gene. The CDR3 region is CASSLVQGGLEKLFF. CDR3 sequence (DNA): TGCGCCAGCAGCTTGGTGCAGGGGGGACTGGAAAAACTGTTTTTT.

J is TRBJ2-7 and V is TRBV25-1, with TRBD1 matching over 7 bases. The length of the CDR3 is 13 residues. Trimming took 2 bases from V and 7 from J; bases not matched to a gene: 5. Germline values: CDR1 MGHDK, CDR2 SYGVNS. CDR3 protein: CASSETGVGEQYF. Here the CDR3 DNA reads TGTGCCAGCAGTGAAACAGGGGTGGGGGAGCAGTACTTC.

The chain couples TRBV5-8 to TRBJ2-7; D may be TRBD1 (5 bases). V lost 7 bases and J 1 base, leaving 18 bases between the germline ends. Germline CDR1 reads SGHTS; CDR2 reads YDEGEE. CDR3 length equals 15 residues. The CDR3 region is CASGPRAALSYEQYF. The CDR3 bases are TGTGCCAGCGGACCCAGGGCGGCGCTTTCCTACGAGCAGTACTTC.

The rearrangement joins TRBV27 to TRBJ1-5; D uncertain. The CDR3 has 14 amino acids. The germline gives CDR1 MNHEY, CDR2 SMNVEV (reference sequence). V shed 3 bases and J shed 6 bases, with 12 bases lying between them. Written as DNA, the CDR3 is TGTGCCAGCAGTTTCGAATCGGCGGGTCAGCCCCAGCATTTT. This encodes CASSFESAGQPQHF.

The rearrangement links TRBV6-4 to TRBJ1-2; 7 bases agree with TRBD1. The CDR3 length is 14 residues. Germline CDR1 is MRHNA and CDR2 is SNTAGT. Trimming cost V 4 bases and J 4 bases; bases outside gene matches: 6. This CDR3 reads CASSAQTGSYGYTF. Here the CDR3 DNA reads TGTGCCAGCAGTGCCCAGACAGGGAGCTATGGCTACACCTTC.

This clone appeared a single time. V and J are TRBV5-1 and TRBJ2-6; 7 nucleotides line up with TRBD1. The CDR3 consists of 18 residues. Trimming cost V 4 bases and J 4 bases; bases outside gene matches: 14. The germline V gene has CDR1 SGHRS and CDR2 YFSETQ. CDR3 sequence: CASSPKAQGIDGANVLTF. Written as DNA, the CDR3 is TGCGCCAGCAGCCCTAAGGCACAGGGGATCGACGGGGCCAACGTCCTGACTTTC.

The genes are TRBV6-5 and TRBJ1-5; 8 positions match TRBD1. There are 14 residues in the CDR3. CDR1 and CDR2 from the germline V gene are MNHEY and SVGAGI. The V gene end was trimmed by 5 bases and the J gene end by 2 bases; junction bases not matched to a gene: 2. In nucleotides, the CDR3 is TGTGCCAGCAGTGGACAGGGAGGCAATCAGCCCCAGCATTTT. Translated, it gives CASSGQGGNQPQHF.

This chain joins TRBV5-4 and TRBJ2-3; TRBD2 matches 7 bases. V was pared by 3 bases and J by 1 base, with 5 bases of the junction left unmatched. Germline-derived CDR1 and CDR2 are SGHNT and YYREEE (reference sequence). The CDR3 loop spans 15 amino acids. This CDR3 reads CASSSGGRGTDTQYF. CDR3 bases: TGTGCCAGCAGCTCAGGCGGGAGAGGCACAGATACGCAGTATTTT. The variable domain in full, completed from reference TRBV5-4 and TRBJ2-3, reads ETGVTQSPTHLIKTRGQQVTLRCSSQSGHNTVSWYQQALGQGPQFIFQYYREEENGRGNFPPRFSGLQFPNYSSELNVNALELDDSALYLCASSSGGRGTDTQYFGPGTRLTVL.

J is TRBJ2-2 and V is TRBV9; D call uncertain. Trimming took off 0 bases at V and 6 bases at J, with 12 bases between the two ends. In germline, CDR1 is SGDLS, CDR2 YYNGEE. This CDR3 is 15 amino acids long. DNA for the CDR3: TGTGCCAGCAGCGTAGGAGGTGTTAGGCCCGGGGAGCTGTTTTTT. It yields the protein CASSVGGVRPGELFF.

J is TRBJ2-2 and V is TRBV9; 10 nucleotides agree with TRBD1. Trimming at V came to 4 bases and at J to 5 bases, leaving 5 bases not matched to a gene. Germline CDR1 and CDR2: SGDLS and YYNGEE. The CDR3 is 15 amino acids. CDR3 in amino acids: CASSQGQGRTGELFF. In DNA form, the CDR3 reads TGTGCCAGCAGCCAGGGACAGGGGCGGACCGGGGAGCTGTTTTTT.

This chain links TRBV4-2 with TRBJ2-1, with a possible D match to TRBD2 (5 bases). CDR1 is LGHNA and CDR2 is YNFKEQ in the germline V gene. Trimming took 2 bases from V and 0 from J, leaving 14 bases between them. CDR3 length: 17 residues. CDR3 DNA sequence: TGTGCCAGCAGCCAACAGCCCGATGGGAGCTCCTACAATGAGCAGTTCTTC. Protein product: CASSQQPDGSSYNEQFF.

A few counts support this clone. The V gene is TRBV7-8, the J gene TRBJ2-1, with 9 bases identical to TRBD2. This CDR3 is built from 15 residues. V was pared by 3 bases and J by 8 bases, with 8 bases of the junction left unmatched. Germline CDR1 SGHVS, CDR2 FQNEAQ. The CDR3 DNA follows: TGTGCCAGCAGCTTCGGGGCTAGCGGGATCTATGAGCAGTTCTTC. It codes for CASSFGASGIYEQFF.

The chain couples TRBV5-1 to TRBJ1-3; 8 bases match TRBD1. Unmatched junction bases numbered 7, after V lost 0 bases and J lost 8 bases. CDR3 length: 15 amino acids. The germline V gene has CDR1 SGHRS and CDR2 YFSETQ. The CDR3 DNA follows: TGCGCCAGCAGCTTGGCGTCAGGGGGCGAGGACACCATATATTTT. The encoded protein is CASSLASGGEDTIYF.

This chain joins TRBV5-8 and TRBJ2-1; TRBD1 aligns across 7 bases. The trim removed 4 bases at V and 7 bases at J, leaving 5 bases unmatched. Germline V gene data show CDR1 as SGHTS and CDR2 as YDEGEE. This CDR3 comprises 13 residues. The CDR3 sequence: CASSPGQLNEQFF. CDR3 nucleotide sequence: TGTGCCAGCAGCCCGGGACAGTTAAATGAGCAGTTCTTC.

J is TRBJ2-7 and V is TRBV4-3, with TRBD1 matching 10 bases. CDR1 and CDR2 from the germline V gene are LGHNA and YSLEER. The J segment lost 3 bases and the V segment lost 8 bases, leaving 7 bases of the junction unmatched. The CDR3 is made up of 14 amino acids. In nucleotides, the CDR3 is TGCGCCAGCCGGGGACAGGGGATTATCTACGAGCAGTACTTC. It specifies CASRGQGIIYEQYF.

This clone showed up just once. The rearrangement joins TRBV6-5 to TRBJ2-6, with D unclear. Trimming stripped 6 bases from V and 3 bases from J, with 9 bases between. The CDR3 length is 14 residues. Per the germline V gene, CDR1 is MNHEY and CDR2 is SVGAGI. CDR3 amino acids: CASRVGFGANVLTF. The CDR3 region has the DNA TGTGCCAGCAGGGTGGGCTTTGGGGCCAACGTCCTGACTTTC.

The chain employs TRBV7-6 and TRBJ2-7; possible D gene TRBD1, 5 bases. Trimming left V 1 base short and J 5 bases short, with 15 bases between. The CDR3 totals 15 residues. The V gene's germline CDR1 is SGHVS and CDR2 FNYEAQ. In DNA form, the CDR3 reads TGTGCCAGCAGCTTAGGGCAGGAAGGGGTCCACGAGCAGTACTTC. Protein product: CASSLGQEGVHEQYF. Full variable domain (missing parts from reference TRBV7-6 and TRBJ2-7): GAGVSQSPRYKVTKRGQDVALRCDPISGHVSLYWYRQALGQGPEFLTYFNYEAQQDKSGLPNDRFSAERPEGSISTLTIQRTEQRDSAMYRCASSLGQEGVHEQYFGPGTRLTVT.

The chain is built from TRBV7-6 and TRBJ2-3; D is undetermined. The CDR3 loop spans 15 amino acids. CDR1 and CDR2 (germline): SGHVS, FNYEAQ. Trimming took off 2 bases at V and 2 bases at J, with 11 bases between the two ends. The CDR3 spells CASSLHSRVTDTQYF. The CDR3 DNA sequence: TGTGCCAGCAGCTTACACAGTCGAGTCACAGATACGCAGTATTTT.

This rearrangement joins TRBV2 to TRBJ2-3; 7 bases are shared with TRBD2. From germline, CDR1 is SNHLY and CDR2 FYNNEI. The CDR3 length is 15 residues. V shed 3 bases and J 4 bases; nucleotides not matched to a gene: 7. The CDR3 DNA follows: TGTGCCAGCAGTGAGCGGGCGGGAGTACCAGATACGCAGTATTTT. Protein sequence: CASSERAGVPDTQYF.

This CDR3 is CASSQAGGEQFF. As DNA, the CDR3 is TGTGCCAGCAGCCAGGCTGGAGGTGAGCAGTTCTTC. This chain joins TRBV7-3 and TRBJ2-1; D is perhaps TRBD2 (5 bases). Per the germline V gene, CDR1 is SGHTA and CDR2 is FQGTGA. V shed 5 bases and J shed 9 bases, with 11 bases lying between them. The CDR3 has 12 residues.